What follows are 6 T cell receptor beta chains derived from one specimen sequenced in a study of T-cell reconstitution after alpha-beta-depleted transplantation in children. Preparation of the TCRbeta library involved a method that used unique molecular identifiers. TCRdb called the PCR reads again in MiXCR, with one record for every CDR3 protein. Among some 200,000 distinct CDR3 sequences listed, approximately 9.5% were seen once. The sample was PBMCs from the stem cell graft donor, taken from the stem cell graft. The receptors shown here come from a human donor who donated a stem cell graft to a child with acute lymphoblastic leukemia.

This clonotype appeared a few times. The CDR3 nucleotides read TGTGCCAGCAGTTCTGGTCTACCCACTGAAGCTTTCTTT. Amino acids: CASSSGLPTEAFF. This chain links TRBV6-2 or TRBV6-3 with TRBJ1-1; unclear D gene. The V end was cut by 4 bases, the J end by 4 bases, with 10 bases between. Germline CDR1 and CDR2: MNHEY and SVGEGT. This CDR3 region has 13 residues.

Points on this clonotype: This may be a read error: a much more frequent sequence differs by one nucleotide. CDR3 loop: CASSLVDRVGNEQFF. The DNA of the CDR3 is TGTGCCAGCAGTTTGGTGGACAGGGTTGGGAATGAGCAGTTCTTC. The V and J genes are TRBV12-3 or TRBV12-4 and TRBJ2-1; 8 positions agree with TRBD1. The CDR3 loop spans 15 amino acids. The ends lost 3 bases at V and 7 bases at J; junction bases unmatched: 8.

The chain is built from TRBV12-3 or TRBV12-4 and TRBJ2-1; 8 positions agree with TRBD1. The trim removed 5 bases at V and 3 bases at J, leaving 6 bases unmatched. This CDR3 region has 15 residues. CDR3 region: CASSLGQGGYNEQFF. As DNA, the CDR3 is TGTGCCAGCAGTCTTGGACAGGGAGGCTACAATGAGCAGTTCTTC.

The chain recombines TRBV7-2 with TRBJ1-2; TRBD1 might be the D (5 bases). The V and J ends lost 5 bases and 5 bases respectively, with 15 bases between them. CDR3 length: 14 residues. CDR1 is SGHTA, CDR2 FQGNSA, per germline. CDR3 DNA: TGTGCCAGCAGCGCCGGACACCCCGGGTATGGCTACACCTTC. It yields the protein CASSAGHPGYGYTF.

The chain has TRBV30 and TRBJ1-1, with 9 nucleotides matching TRBD1. Germline V gene data show CDR1 as GTSNPN and CDR2 as SVGIG (reference sequence). The ends lost 0 bases at V and 9 bases at J; junction bases unmatched: 5. The CDR3 extends over 13 amino acids. CDR3 sequence (DNA): TGTGCCTGGAGTGTGGTACAGGGGGCGAAAGCTTTCTTT. Encoded protein: CAWSVVQGAKAFF.

This clonotype has a handful of counts. The chain combines TRBV15 with TRBJ2-7; perhaps TRBD2 as D (6 bases). Germline CDR1 is LNHNV and CDR2 is YYDKDF (reference sequence). The V gene lost 5 bases and the J gene lost 3 bases, with 14 bases spanning the gap. The CDR3 is 14 amino acids. CDR3 residues: CATSRGGTSYEQYF. The CDR3 coding sequence is TGTGCCACCAGCCGAGGAGGGACCAGCTACGAGCAGTACTTC.